This section outlines one T cell receptor (beta chain) sequence together with its context. Antigen: not known. Regarding time point: after dendritic cell vaccination, including at tumor progression/relapse. Amplification used 60 V beta primers and 13 J beta primers. The method was immunoSEQ multiplex PCR; TCRdb's version includes in-frame clones alone and lacks a portion of them. The repertoire holds 80,000 to 100,000 clones, with 65% to 85% as singletons. The data were obtained in a study of glioma-infiltrating T cells after dendritic cell vaccination. Overall study findings and caveats: TCR clonality showed no direct relationship with survival.

V shed 0 bases and J shed 6 bases, with 18 bases lying between them. The CDR3 runs 16 residues. From germline, CDR1 is GTSNPN and CDR2 SVGIG (reference sequence). The sequencing here drew on blood, taken after dendritic cell vaccination. The gene calls are TRBV30 and TRBJ2-1, with D perhaps matching TRBD2 (5 bases). The clonotype comes from a human donor with glioblastoma. CDR3 in amino acids: CAWSVLGPGSGNEQFF. CDR3 DNA: TGTGCCTGGAGTGTTTTGGGCCCGGGGTCGGGCAATGAGCAGTTCTTC.